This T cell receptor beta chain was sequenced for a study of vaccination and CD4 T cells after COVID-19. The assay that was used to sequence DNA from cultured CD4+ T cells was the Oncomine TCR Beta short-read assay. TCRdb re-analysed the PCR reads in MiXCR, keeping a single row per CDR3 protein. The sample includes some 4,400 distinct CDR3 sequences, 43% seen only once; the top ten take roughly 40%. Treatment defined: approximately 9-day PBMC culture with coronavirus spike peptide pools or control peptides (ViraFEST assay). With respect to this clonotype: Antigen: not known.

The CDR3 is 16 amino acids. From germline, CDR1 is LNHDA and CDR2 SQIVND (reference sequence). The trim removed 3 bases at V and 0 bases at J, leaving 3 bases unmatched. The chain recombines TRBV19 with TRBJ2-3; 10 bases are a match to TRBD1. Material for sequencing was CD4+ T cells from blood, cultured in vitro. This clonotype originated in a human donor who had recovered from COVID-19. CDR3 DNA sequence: TGTGCCAGTAGTATTCAGGGACAGGGGAGCACAGATACGCAGTATTTT. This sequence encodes CASSIQGQGSTDTQYF.